This T cell receptor (beta chain) stems from a study of blood T cell repertoires in COVID-19. The overall study: The United States, Italy and Spain were the sources of the acute and convalescent COVID-19 samples. PBMCs, B-cell-depleted T cells, or T cells provided the cDNA or gDNA that made up the material.

This CDR3 is built from 15 residues. V lost 4 bases to trimming and J lost 1 base; unmatched junction nucleotides: 6. CDR1 is MNHEY and CDR2 is SVGAGI in the germline V gene. This table comes from immunoSEQ multiplex PCR, and its TCRdb copy is limited to in-frame clones, with some not included. The sample lists about 160,000 clones, around 84% occurring once. Two consecutive negative NP/OP PCR tests, clearance, or resolved symptoms defined Cohort 3 recovery. The sequence came from a man aged 35-49 years who had recovered from COVID-19. J is TRBJ1-2 and V is TRBV6-5; 7 bases agree with TRBD1. Sequenced material: PBMCs or T cells enriched from blood (not recorded which). The CDR3 here is CASSFSQGGNYGYTF. The CDR3 nucleotides read TGTGCCAGCAGTTTTAGCCAGGGGGGTAACTATGGCTACACCTTC.